This T cell receptor (beta chain) appears in the sequencing data of a study of Ad26.COV2.S vaccination and SARS-CoV-2 variants. Study details: Sample donor was a member of the COV1001 Ad26.COV2.S trial arm.

Clones were sequenced by immunoSEQ multiplex PCR, and TCRdb holds only the in-frame ones, with some missing. The sample holds around 340,000 clones, approximately 90% seen once. Treatment of the sample: some 20 received Ad26.COV2.S at low or high dose, single or two shots; 5 received placebo; per-sample allocation not given. The samples were gathered on day 63 after the first injection of vaccine or placebo. Boston supplied an adult donor aged 18-55 years. This TCR was sampled from a person between 18 and 59 years old who received the Ad26.COV2.S COVID-19 vaccine or a placebo. This specimen was peripheral blood, taken in a trial of Ad26.COV2.S vaccine versus placebo.

The CDR3 here is CASSLGPGGYEQYF. DNA for the CDR3: TGTGCCAGCAGCTTAGGTCCAGGGGGCTACGAGCAGTACTTC. V gene TRBV11-2 combines with J gene TRBJ2-7, with 7 positions matching TRBD1. Germline V lookup: CDR1 SGHAT, CDR2 FQNNGV. The CDR3 spans 14 residues. V was clipped by 1 base and J by 3 bases; unmatched bases: 3.